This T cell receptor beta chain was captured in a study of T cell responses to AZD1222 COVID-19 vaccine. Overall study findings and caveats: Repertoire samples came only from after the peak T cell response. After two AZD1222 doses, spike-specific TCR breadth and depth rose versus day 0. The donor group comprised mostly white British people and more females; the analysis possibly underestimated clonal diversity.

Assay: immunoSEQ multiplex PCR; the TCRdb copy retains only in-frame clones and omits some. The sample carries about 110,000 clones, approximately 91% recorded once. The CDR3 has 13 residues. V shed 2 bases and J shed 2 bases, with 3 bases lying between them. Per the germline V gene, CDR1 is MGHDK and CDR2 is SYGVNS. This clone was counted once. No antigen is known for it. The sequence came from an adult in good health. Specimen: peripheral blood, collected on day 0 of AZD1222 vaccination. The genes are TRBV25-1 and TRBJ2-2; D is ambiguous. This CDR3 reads CASSEPNTGELFF. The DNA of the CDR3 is TGTGCCAGCAGTGAACCCAACACCGGGGAGCTGTTTTTT.